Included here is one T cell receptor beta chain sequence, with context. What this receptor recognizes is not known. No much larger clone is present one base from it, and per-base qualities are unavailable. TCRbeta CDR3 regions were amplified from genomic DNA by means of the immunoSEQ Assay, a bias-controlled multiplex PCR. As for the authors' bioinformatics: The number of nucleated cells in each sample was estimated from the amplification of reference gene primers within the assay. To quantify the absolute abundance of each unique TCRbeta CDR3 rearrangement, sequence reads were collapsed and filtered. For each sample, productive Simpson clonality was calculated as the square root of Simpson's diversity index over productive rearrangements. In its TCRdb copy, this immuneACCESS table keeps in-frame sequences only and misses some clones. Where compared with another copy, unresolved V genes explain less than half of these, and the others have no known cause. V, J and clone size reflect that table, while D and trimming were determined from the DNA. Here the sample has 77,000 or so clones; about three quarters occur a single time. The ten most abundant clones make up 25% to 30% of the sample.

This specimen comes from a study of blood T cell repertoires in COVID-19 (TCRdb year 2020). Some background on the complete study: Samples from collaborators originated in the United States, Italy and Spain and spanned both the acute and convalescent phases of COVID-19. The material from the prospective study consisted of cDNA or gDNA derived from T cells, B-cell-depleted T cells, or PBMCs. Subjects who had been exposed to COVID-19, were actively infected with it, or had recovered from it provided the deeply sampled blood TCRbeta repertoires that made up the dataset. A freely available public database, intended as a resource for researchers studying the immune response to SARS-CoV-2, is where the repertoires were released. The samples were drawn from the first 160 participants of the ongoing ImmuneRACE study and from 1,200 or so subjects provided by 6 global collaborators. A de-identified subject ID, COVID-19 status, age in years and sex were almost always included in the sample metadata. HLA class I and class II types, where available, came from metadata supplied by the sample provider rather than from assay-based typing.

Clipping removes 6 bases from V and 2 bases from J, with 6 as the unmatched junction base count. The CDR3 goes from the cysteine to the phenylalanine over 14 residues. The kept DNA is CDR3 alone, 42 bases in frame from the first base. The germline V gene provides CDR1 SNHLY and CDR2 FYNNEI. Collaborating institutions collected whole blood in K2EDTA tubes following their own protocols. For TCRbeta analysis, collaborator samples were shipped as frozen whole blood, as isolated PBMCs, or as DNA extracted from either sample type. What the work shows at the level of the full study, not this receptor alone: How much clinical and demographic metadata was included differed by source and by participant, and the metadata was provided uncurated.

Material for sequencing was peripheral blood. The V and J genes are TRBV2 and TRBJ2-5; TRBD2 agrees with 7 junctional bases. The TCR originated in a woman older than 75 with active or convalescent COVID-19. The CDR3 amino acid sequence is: CASRTWGGQETQYF. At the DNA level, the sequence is TGTGCCAGCAGGACCTGGGGGGGTCAAGAGACCCAGTACTTC. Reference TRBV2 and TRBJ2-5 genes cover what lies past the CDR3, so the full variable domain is EPEVTQTPSHQVTQMGQEVILRCVPISNHLYFYWYRQILGQKVEFLVSFYNNEISEKSEIFDDQFSVERPDGSNFTLKIRSTKLEDSAMYFCASRTWGGQETQYFGPGTRLLVL.